These T cell receptor beta chains were read from a single sample in a study of metastatic and nonmetastatic thyroid tumors. TCRdb used MiXCR to call clones anew from the PCR reads. The table records tens of thousands of clones, 13% to 15% of them present only once. Sequencing was performed on tumor tissue. The origin of the receptors is a female donor with papillary thyroid cancer or a benign thyroid nodule (not recorded which). Some clones in this sample may be carry-over from other donors' samples. Each CDR3 is given with its conserved first and last residue. Size is stated for part of the rows, as once, few or many counts, or as a class when the clone is expanded.

V,J,size,CDR3
TRBV18,TRBJ2-2,large,CASSPDGELFF
TRBV3-1,TRBJ2-3,many,CASSHGSKGSQYF
TRBV7-7,TRBJ2-1,few,CASSPTGTSGNEQFF
TRBV28,TRBJ1-3,few,CASSLRDSSGNTIYF
TRBV13,TRBJ2-7,medium-sized,CASSSRSVEYEQYF
TRBV3-1,TRBJ1-2,.,CASSPTRQGRYGYTF
TRBV5-1,TRBJ2-1,many,CASQIQGGVNEQFF
TRBV6-1,TRBJ2-1,many,CASMILGGEASNRQFF
TRBV20-1,TRBJ1-1,.,CSARMAGAVRNTEAFF
TRBV3-1,TRBJ2-5,many,CASSQAAAVVPYF
TRBV10-3,TRBJ2-2,many,CAISDTGNARGNTGELFF
TRBV7-2,TRBJ2-7,many,CASSFSGRYEQYF
TRBV6-2/TRBV6-3,TRBJ2-1,.,CASSYSGTSGLDEQFF
TRBV12-3/TRBV12-4,TRBJ1-2,many,CASSLARRGAEGGYTF
TRBV5-1,TRBJ2-7,few,CASSERGPAYEQYF
TRBV7-3,TRBJ1-2,.,CASSLSGGDGYTF
TRBV6-2/TRBV6-3,TRBJ1-1,few,CASSSASREAFF
TRBV6-1,TRBJ1-1,many,CASSEVFAAQAMNTEAFF
TRBV6-4,TRBJ1-1,.,CASSVGGGNTEAFF
TRBV4-1,TRBJ2-7,many,CASSPPERGGVEQYF
TRBV7-2,TRBJ2-5,many,CASSLTQETQYF
TRBV3-1,TRBJ2-1,many,CASSPDSGRSYNEQFF
TRBV2,TRBJ2-3,many,CASERDTQYF
TRBV7-2,TRBJ1-4,many,CASSAYRGINEKLFF
TRBV20-1,TRBJ1-1,many,CSASRGGAFF
TRBV20-1,TRBJ2-7,.,CSASLGLTGEQYF
TRBV3-1,TRBJ2-7,.,CASSQDTGLYEQYF
TRBV19,TRBJ2-2,many,CASTNKGGTGELFF
TRBV11-2,TRBJ1-5,medium-sized,CASSSDRGAHQPQHF
TRBV7-3,TRBJ2-1,many,CASSSLAGGPNEQFF
TRBV7-8,TRBJ1-2,.,CASIPPSSGFRSYTF
TRBV7-3,TRBJ2-1,many,CASSLGGQNEQFF
TRBV2,TRBJ2-7,medium-sized,CASIRGSYEQYF
TRBV5-1,TRBJ1-1,.,CASSLDREYTEAFF
TRBV20-1,TRBJ1-1,many,CSADDRVTEAFF
TRBV9,TRBJ1-6,.,CAIIVDKGNSPLHF
TRBV4-2,TRBJ2-1,many,CASSLAGRPYNEQFF